The clone carrying this T cell receptor (beta chain) was detected many times. The target antigen is unknown. This sample was taken from a study of T cells in Graves' hyperthyroidism and ophthalmopathy. The study based diagnoses on clinical symptoms, serum thyroxine and TRAb, thyroid ultrasound and orbital computed tomography. Amplification targeted TCR beta CDR3 regions from RNA transcripts. The HTBI primer set was used in a first-round RT-PCR of the TCR CDR3. TCRdb re-analysed the multiplex PCR reads in MiXCR, keeping a single row per CDR3 protein. This sample has a few hundred thousand distinct CDR3 sequences; about 16% occur once, and the top ten carry approximately 30%. Study conclusions and caveats: Ophthalmopathy and stable hyperthyroidism were told apart by a 13 V-J model. In blood, most of the thyroid clonotypes expanded above 0.001 were also present. With a median lead of around 6.7 months before onset, the model predicted ophthalmopathy.

The receptor was derived from a woman in her twenties or thirties with Graves' ophthalmopathy. The sample consisted of blood.

The CDR3 loop is CASRKGAASNQPQHF. The CDR3 nucleotides read TGTGCCAGCAGAAAGGGGGCGGCGAGCAATCAGCCCCAGCATTTT. V and J are TRBV27 and TRBJ1-5; the match to TRBD1 covers 7 bases. The junction had 6 bases not matched to a gene; V was cut back by 6 bases and J by 1 base. The germline V gene encodes CDR1 MNHEY and CDR2 SMNVEV (reference sequence). The CDR3 runs to 15 residues.